What follows are 29 T cell receptor beta chains derived from one specimen sequenced in a study of shared clonotypes between healthy human individuals. The method was immunoSEQ multiplex PCR; TCRdb's version includes in-frame clones alone and lacks a portion of them. In the table there are 150,000 to 200,000 clones, 90% to 95% of which are singletons. Sample: naive CD4+ T cells sorted from blood. Sample subset: CD45RA+ positively selected. All receptors derive from a woman aged 25 to 39 in good health.

The V and J genes are TRBV27 and TRBJ2-5; TRBD1 matches 8 bases. The J call may be wrong; the DNA end is better matched by TRBJ2-7. Germline V gives CDR1 MNHEY, CDR2 SMNVEV (reference sequence). The CDR3 consists of 18 residues. CDR3: CASSPRGTGTPFGYEQYF. The CDR3 nucleotides are TGTGCCAGCAGTCCTCGGGGGACAGGCACACCCTTTGGCTACGAGCAGTACTTC.

Only a few counts were recorded for this clone. This chain connects TRBV7-2 to TRBJ1-5; D gene unclear. CDR3 size: 14 residues. Germline assignment: CDR1 SGHTA and CDR2 FQGNSA. Trimming stripped 8 bases from V and 0 bases from J, with 11 bases between. The DNA for the CDR3 is TGTGCCAGCTCTGAGCGGATTAGCAATCAGCCCCAGCATTTT. It codes for CASSERISNQPQHF.

The V gene is TRBV20-1, the J gene TRBJ2-7; 7 nucleotides match TRBD2. J gave up 6 bases and V 2 bases, and 1 base lay outside the gene matches. Germline V gene sequence: CDR1 DFQATT, CDR2 SNEGSKA (reference sequence). This CDR3 is 11 amino acids long. Written as DNA, the CDR3 is TGCAGTGCTAGAACTAGCGCCGAGCAGTACTTC. Residues: CSARTSAEQYF.

The J gene is TRBJ2-5, the V gene TRBV10-3; D is tentatively TRBD1 or TRBD2 (5 bases each). The J call is in doubt because the DNA end fits TRBJ2-7 better. CDR1 and CDR2 from the germline V gene are ENHRY and SYGVKD. The CDR3 extends over 14 amino acids. The CDR3 bases are TGTGCCACCGGGGCCAGCGGAGGACCCTACGAGCAGTACTTC. Translation gives CATGASGGPYEQYF.

The chain is built from TRBV6-5 and TRBJ1-2; a weak D match, TRBD1 (6 bases). V dropped 2 bases and J dropped 4 bases, with 8 bases sitting between them. This CDR3 spans 13 amino acids. Germline CDR1 reads MNHEY; CDR2 reads SVGAGI. The CDR3 region has the DNA TGTGCCAGCAGTTACCGGACAGCCTATGGCTACACCTTC. It yields the protein CASSYRTAYGYTF.

This rearrangement joins TRBV6-5 to TRBJ2-1, with TRBD1 identical over 8 bases. Germline V gene sequence: CDR1 MNHEY, CDR2 SVGAGI. With V trimmed by 2 bases and J by 4 bases, 4 bases remained unmatched. This CDR3 contains 15 residues. Here the CDR3 DNA reads TGTGCCAGCAGTTACCAAAACAGGGGGTACAATGAGCAGTTCTTC. This gives the protein CASSYQNRGYNEQFF.

J is TRBJ1-3 and V is TRBV18; D possibly corresponds to TRBD1 (6 bases). The CDR3 has 16 amino acids. Trimming left V 1 base short and J 4 bases short, with 14 bases between. Germline V lookup: CDR1 KGHSH, CDR2 LQKENI. CDR3 sequence (DNA): TGTGCCAGCTCACCACAACAGGGTAGCCTCGGAAACACCATATATTTT. As protein: CASSPQQGSLGNTIYF.

This chain links TRBV19 with TRBJ2-7; 8 nucleotides align to TRBD1. The CDR3 has 16 amino acids. The germline gives CDR1 LNHDA, CDR2 SQIVND (reference sequence). The V segment lost 5 bases and the J segment 3 bases; nucleotides outside the gene matches: 12. The CDR3 DNA is TGTGCCAGTAGTTTGGGACAGGCTTCCATTTTCTACGAGCAGTACTTC. It specifies CASSLGQASIFYEQYF.

The V gene is TRBV7-2, the J gene TRBJ1-3; TRBD1 matches at 8 bases. The CDR3 totals 16 residues. The trim removed 5 bases at V and 4 bases at J, leaving 10 bases unmatched. Germline CDR1 SGHTA, CDR2 FQGNSA. CDR3 region: CASSMWGTGGGNTIYF. DNA for the CDR3: TGTGCCAGCAGCATGTGGGGGACAGGCGGCGGAAACACCATATATTTT.

This clone was found once. This chain links TRBV6-1 with TRBJ2-2; no definite D call. Germline assignment: CDR1 MNHNS and CDR2 SASEGT. The CDR3 consists of 12 residues. The CDR3 here is CASIEDTGELFF. CDR3 DNA: TGTGCGTCTATAGAGGACACCGGGGAGCTGTTTTTT.

This clone was recorded once. The rearrangement joins TRBV28 to TRBJ2-5, with 8 bases matching TRBD2. Germline CDR1 and CDR2: MDHEN and SYDVKM. This CDR3 is built from 16 residues. The V gene end was trimmed by 3 bases and the J gene end by 4 bases; junction bases not matched to a gene: 10. The CDR3 loop reads CASSFWGGRYGETQYF. DNA of the CDR3: TGTGCCAGCAGTTTCTGGGGCGGGAGGTATGGAGAGACCCAGTACTTC.

This clone appeared once. The chain links TRBV28 to TRBJ2-7; D uncertain. The CDR3 extends over 15 amino acids. V lost 3 bases, J lost 0 bases, and 12 bases lay in between. In germline, CDR1 is MDHEN, CDR2 SYDVKM. CDR3 residues: CASSFTSLLSYEQYF. As DNA, the CDR3 is TGTGCCAGCAGTTTTACAAGTCTACTCTCCTACGAGCAGTACTTC.

The J gene is TRBJ1-6, the V gene TRBV27; D unclear. Per the germline V gene, CDR1 is MNHEY and CDR2 is SMNVEV (reference sequence). The germline V and J ends were trimmed by 5 bases and 7 bases, with 12 bases remaining between them. The CDR3 sequence is 14 residues long. CDR3 in DNA: TGTGCCAGCAGTCTCGGTCTCGGGAATTCACCCCTCCACTTT. Its protein is CASSLGLGNSPLHF.

This clone has more than one count but fewer than ten. V gene TRBV19 combines with J gene TRBJ1-5; no definite D call. Germline CDR1 reads LNHDA; CDR2 reads SQIVND (reference sequence). V was cut by 0 bases and J by 0 bases, with 12 bases left in between. The CDR3 extends over 17 amino acids. The CDR3 sequence is CASSIEGSPYSNQPQHF. CDR3 bases: TGTGCCAGTAGTATAGAGGGATCCCCATATAGCAATCAGCCCCAGCATTTT.

The chain's CDR3 is CASSQSKGDRGWSNYGYTF. Written as DNA, the CDR3 is TGCGCCAGCAGTCAATCGAAGGGGGACAGGGGTTGGAGTAACTATGGCTACACCTTC. The V and J genes are TRBV23-1 and TRBJ1-2; 10 bases line up with TRBD1. TRBV23-1 is filed as an ORF, its function uncertain. There are 19 residues in the CDR3. V was pared by 0 bases and J by 1 base, with 11 bases of the junction left unmatched.

The chain has TRBV7-8 and TRBJ2-1; 10 bases are shared with TRBD1. The CDR3 runs to 18 residues. Trimming cost V 6 bases and J 4 bases; bases outside gene matches: 15. The germline V gene has CDR1 SGHVS and CDR2 FQNEAQ. The CDR3 here is CASRRQGAPDRKYNEQFF. As DNA, the CDR3 is TGTGCCAGCAGACGACAGGGGGCCCCGGACCGAAAATACAATGAGCAGTTCTTC.

This chain uses TRBV27 with TRBJ1-5; the D gene is possibly TRBD1 (5 bases). V was pared by 7 bases and J by 3 bases, with 10 bases between. Germline V gene lookup returns CDR1 MNHEY and CDR2 SMNVEV (reference sequence). CDR3 length: 13 amino acids. The CDR3 reads CASKGPSNQPQHF. As DNA, the CDR3 is TGTGCCAGCAAGGGACCGTCCAATCAGCCCCAGCATTTT.

This clone was recorded only once. CDR3 DNA: TGTGCCAGCAGCGCCCCAGGACGTGGCACTGAAGCTTTCTTT. This codes for CASSAPGRGTEAFF. The chain recombines TRBV7-2 with TRBJ1-1; D remains ambiguous. The CDR3 contains 14 residues. Trimming took off 5 bases at V and 4 bases at J, with 14 bases between the two ends. Germline V gene sequence: CDR1 SGHTA, CDR2 FQGNSA.

The chain joins TRBV19 to TRBJ2-7, with 12 bases identical to TRBD2. Looked up from germline, CDR1 is LNHDA and CDR2 is SQIVND (reference sequence). V lost 4 bases, J lost 3 bases, and 10 bases stayed unmatched. The CDR3 consists of 17 residues. This CDR3 reads CASSTPGGLAGNYEQYF. The CDR3 region has the DNA TGTGCCAGTAGTACGCCCGGAGGACTAGCGGGAAACTACGAGCAGTACTTC. Using reference TRBV19 and TRBJ2-7 for the parts outside the CDR3, the full variable domain is DGGITQSPKYLFRKEGQNVTLSCEQNLNHDAMYWYRQDPGQGLRLIYYSQIVNDFQKGDIAEGYSVSREKKESFPLTVTSAQKNPTAFYLCASSTPGGLAGNYEQYFGPGTRLTVT.

This chain joins TRBV11-3 and TRBJ2-7; TRBD2 might be the D (5 bases). The CDR3 contains 16 residues. V was clipped by 3 bases and J by 6 bases, with 21 bases between them. CDR1 and CDR2 (germline): SGHNT, YENEEA. CDR3 DNA sequence: TGTGCCAGCAGCTTGTTTAATCGAGGGCAGTCCGGCGAGCAGTACTTC. Residues: CASSLFNRGQSGEQYF.

The J gene is TRBJ1-1, the V gene TRBV6-6; TRBD1 matches at 10 bases. This CDR3 has 14 amino acids. The germline V gene encodes CDR1 MNHNY and CDR2 SVGAGI (reference sequence). Trimming at V came to 0 bases and at J to 5 bases, leaving 0 bases not matched to a gene. CDR3 nucleotide sequence: TGTGCCAGCAGTTACTCGGACAGGGGGACTGAAGCTTTCTTT. Its protein product is CASSYSDRGTEAFF.

The V call is TRBV14, the J call TRBJ2-1; 11 bases map to TRBD2. J lost 7 bases, V lost 4 bases, and 9 bases had no gene match. This CDR3 is built from 16 residues. Germline V lookup: CDR1 SGHDN, CDR2 FVKESK. The CDR3 bases are TGTGCCAGCAGCCCCGATCTAGCGGGAGGACGAAATGAGCAGTTCTTC. Protein: CASSPDLAGGRNEQFF.

V gene TRBV11-2 combines with J gene TRBJ2-1; no definite D call. This CDR3 is 15 amino acids long. Looked up from germline, CDR1 is SGHAT and CDR2 is FQNNGV. Trimming left V 0 bases short and J 0 bases short, with 6 bases between. The CDR3 protein is CASSLEPVSYNEQFF. As DNA, the CDR3 is TGTGCCAGCAGCTTAGAACCGGTCTCCTACAATGAGCAGTTCTTC.

The chain combines TRBV5-4 with TRBJ2-5, with D unresolved. The DNA end favors TRBJ2-7, so the J call may be wrong. The CDR3 length is 12 residues. Looked up from germline, CDR1 is SGHNT and CDR2 is YYREEE (reference sequence). Here the CDR3 DNA reads TGTGCCAGCAGCGTAGGCAACTACGAGCAGTACTTC. It is translated as CASSVGNYEQYF.

The chain joins TRBV28 to TRBJ1-5, with D possibly being TRBD1 (5 bases). The CDR3 sequence is 15 residues long. CDR1 is MDHEN and CDR2 is SYDVKM in the germline V gene. Trimming took off 5 bases at V and 6 bases at J, with 17 bases between the two ends. Here the CDR3 reads CASSTNSGQLQPQHF. Written as DNA, the CDR3 is TGTGCCAGCAGTACCAACTCCGGACAACTTCAGCCCCAGCATTTT.

The rearrangement uses TRBV11-3 and TRBJ2-2; 7 bases agree with TRBD1. Germline lookup yields CDR1 SGHNT and CDR2 YENEEA. The CDR3 runs 15 residues. Unmatched junction bases numbered 9, after V lost 6 bases and J lost 5 bases. The CDR3 protein is CASRPVGGCTGELFF. The CDR3 nucleotides are TGTGCCAGCAGGCCGGTAGGGGGCTGTACCGGGGAGCTGTTTTTT.

The chain uses TRBV4-1 and TRBJ2-5, with TRBD2 matching 9 bases. V trimming: 2 bases; J trimming: 7 bases; junction bases outside the gene matches: 17. The germline gives CDR1 MGHRA, CDR2 YSYEKL. CDR3 length: 18 residues. CDR3 nucleotide sequence: TGCGCCAGCAGCCAACGCCCTTTCGTGGTAGCGGGAGAACGGACCCAGTACTTC. Its translation: CASSQRPFVVAGERTQYF.

The chain combines TRBV4-1 with TRBJ1-6; no definite D call. Trimming removed 3 bases at V and 7 bases at J, with 16 bases between. The germline V gene encodes CDR1 MGHRA and CDR2 YSYEKL. The CDR3 has 16 residues. The CDR3 loop is CASSHRTDGKNSPLHF. CDR3 in DNA: TGCGCCAGCAGCCACCGCACAGACGGAAAAAATTCACCCCTCCACTTT.

The chain uses TRBV5-1 and TRBJ2-7; a weak D match, TRBD2 (6 bases). CDR1 SGHRS and CDR2 YFSETQ come from the germline V gene. The CDR3 totals 14 residues. Trimming stripped 0 bases from V and 4 bases from J, with 11 bases between. CDR3 bases: TGCGCCAGCAGCTTGGATCGGGGGTTGTACGAGCAGTACTTC. Its protein is CASSLDRGLYEQYF.